These T cell receptor beta chains were read from a single sample in a study of beta chain features in type 1 diabetes. Assay: immunoSEQ multiplex PCR; the TCRdb copy retains only in-frame clones and omits some. The repertoire holds some 270,000 clones, with about 8.5% as singletons. Sequenced material: central memory CD4+ T cells from blood. These receptors all stem from a woman aged 18-29 years in good health. The CDR3 runs from the conserved cysteine through the conserved F or W. The D gene is left open where the match is weak. Clone size appears in some rows only: once, few, many, or a class for an expanded clone.

j_gene | v_gene | abundance | d_gene | CDR3aa | CDR3nt
TRBJ1-2 | TRBV7-8 | - | TRBD1 | CASRPGTGAYGYTF | TGTGCCAGCAGGCCCGGGACAGGAGCCTATGGCTACACCTTC
TRBJ2-1 | TRBV4-2 | - | - | CASSQDVPGREQFF | TGTGCCAGCAGCCAAGACGTACCGGGCCGTGAGCAGTTCTTC
TRBJ2-7 | TRBV7-9 | - | TRBD1 | CASNRGQDYEQYF | TGTGCCAGCAACAGGGGGCAGGACTACGAGCAGTACTTC
TRBJ1-1 | TRBV7-8 | - | TRBD1 | CASSWGTGNTEAFF | TGTGCCAGCAGCTGGGGGACAGGGAACACTGAAGCTTTCTTT
TRBJ1-2 | TRBV7-7 | - | TRBD1 | CASSPRQGSGYTF | TGTGCCAGCAGCCCTCGACAGGGAAGTGGCTACACCTTC
TRBJ1-4 | TRBV7-9 | - | - | CASSLAGVGEKLFF | TGTGCCAGCAGCTTAGCGGGGGTTGGGGAAAAACTGTTTTTT
TRBJ2-3 | TRBV28 | few | TRBD2 | CASSLSGVGRGTDTQYF | TGTGCCAGCAGTTTAAGCGGGGTAGGCCGGGGCACAGATACGCAGTATTTT
TRBJ2-5 | TRBV7-9 | few | - | CASSLGGTAKETQYF | TGTGCCAGCAGCTTAGGAGGGACGGCGAAAGAGACCCAGTACTTC
TRBJ1-3 | TRBV30 | - | - | CAWSTLKRSTGNTIYF | TGTGCCTGGAGTACCCTTAAACGGAGCACTGGAAACACCATATATTTT
TRBJ2-2 | TRBV13 | few | - | CASSPGRRSTGELFF | TGTGCCAGCAGCCCAGGGAGACGATCCACCGGGGAGCTGTTTTTT
TRBJ1-1 | TRBV5-1 | - | - | CASRYAGGNTEAFF | TGCGCCAGCAGATACGCCGGCGGGAACACTGAAGCTTTCTTT
TRBJ2-3 | TRBV5-4 | - | TRBD1 | CASSLARAQGTQYF | TGTGCCAGCAGCTTGGCGAGAGCACAGGGGACGCAGTATTTT
TRBJ1-2 | TRBV7-9 | few | - | CASSPQGSPYGYTF | TGTGCCAGCAGCCCCCAGGGGTCCCCCTATGGCTACACCTTC
TRBJ2-7 | TRBV15 | few | - | CATTHKGSGTYEQYF | TGTGCCACAACTCATAAGGGCAGCGGAACCTACGAGCAGTACTTC
TRBJ2-3 | TRBV27 | few | - | CASTRGGAGTDTQYF | TGTGCCAGCACCCGAGGGGGGGCGGGCACAGATACGCAGTATTTT
TRBJ2-3 | TRBV18 | few | TRBD2 | CASSRGLAEITDTQYF | TGTGCCAGCTCACGGGGACTAGCGGAAATCACAGATACGCAGTATTTT
TRBJ1-4 | TRBV6-1 | few | - | CASGLAMINEKLFF | TGTGCCAGCGGGTTGGCCATGATCAATGAAAAACTGTTTTTT
TRBJ1-4 | TRBV9 | - | - | CASSVGPTNEKLFF | TGTGCCAGCAGCGTAGGGCCAACTAATGAAAAACTGTTTTTT
TRBJ2-6 | TRBV30 | few | - | CAWTAGAGANVLTF | TGTGCCTGGACTGCAGGGGCAGGGGCCAACGTCCTGACTTTC
TRBJ2-1 | TRBV5-1 | - | - | CASSLTLATPYNEQFF | TGCGCCAGCAGCTTGACCCTAGCGACACCGTACAATGAGCAGTTCTTC
TRBJ1-1 | TRBV7-9 | many | - | CASSLRQSAENTEAFF | TGTGCCAGCAGCTTAAGACAGTCCGCGGAGAACACTGAAGCTTTCTTT
TRBJ2-7 | TRBV5-6 | - | - | CASSLRALIRYEQYF | TGTGCCAGCAGCTTGCGAGCCCTAATCCGCTACGAGCAGTACTTC
TRBJ2-7 | TRBV9 | few | - | CASSQGFSSSYEQYF | TGTGCCAGCAGCCAGGGCTTTTCGTCGTCTTACGAGCAGTACTTC
TRBJ2-3 | TRBV5-6 | - | - | CASSTHGGQRVTDTQYF | TGTGCCAGCAGCACTCACGGGGGGCAAAGAGTCACAGATACGCAGTATTTT
TRBJ2-3 | TRBV5-1 | - | - | CASRADPSTDTQYF | TGCGCCAGCAGGGCCGACCCGAGCACAGATACGCAGTATTTT
TRBJ2-2 | TRBV20-1 | few | - | CSAERGRELFF | TGCAGTGCCGAAAGGGGTCGGGAGCTGTTTTTT
TRBJ1-2 | TRBV7-6 | few | - | CASSPNRQRATNYGYTF | TGTGCCAGCAGCCCCAACCGGCAACGGGCAACTAACTATGGCTACACCTTC
TRBJ2-7 | TRBV7-7 | many | TRBD2 | CASSLGGRGEQYF | TGTGCTAGCAGCTTAGGAGGGAGGGGCGAGCAGTACTTC
TRBJ1-1 | TRBV5-1 | - | - | CASSLVGSVGRGTEAFF | TGCGCCAGCAGCTTGGTAGGCAGCGTGGGTCGGGGCACTGAAGCTTTCTTT
TRBJ2-7 | TRBV12-5 | - | TRBD2 | CASGLVLSGLLQGQYF | TGTGCTAGTGGTTTGGTATTATCGGGACTACTTCAAGGGCAGTACTTC
TRBJ1-1 | TRBV4-1 | - | TRBD1 | CASSQEGGKGQRMSFF | TGCGCCAGCAGCCAAGAGGGGGGCAAGGGACAGCGTATGTCTTTCTTT
TRBJ1-2 | TRBV7-9 | many | - | CASSSPGYGYTF | TGTGCCAGCAGCTCTCCAGGCTATGGCTACACCTTC